These 13 T cell receptor beta chains share one sample of origin, sequenced in a study of cytomegalovirus exposure and HLA in healthy donors. PCR employed 60 Vbeta and 13 Jbeta primers. The data were produced by immunoSEQ multiplex PCR, yet TCRdb's version contains in-frame clones alone and is incomplete. The repertoire holds some 120,000 clones, with roughly 80% as singletons. Material for sequencing was PBMCs. The source is a woman in her fifties or sixties in good health and CMV-seronegative.

The chain combines TRBV5-6 with TRBJ2-1, with D unresolved. Trimming left V 5 bases short and J 4 bases short, with 7 bases between. This CDR3 spans 12 amino acids. Germline V gives CDR1 SGHDT, CDR2 YYEEEE. The chain's CDR3 is CASRALYNEQFF. CDR3 DNA: TGTGCCAGCAGGGCCTTATACAATGAGCAGTTCTTC.

V and J are TRBV4-3 and TRBJ2-2; no clear D gene. The CDR3 is 16 residues long. Germline CDR1 reads LGHNA; CDR2 reads YSLEER. V lost 0 bases to trimming and J lost 1 base, with 9 bases between them. The CDR3: CASSQESHMNTGELFF. In DNA, the CDR3 is TGCGCCAGCAGCCAAGAGAGCCATATGAACACCGGGGAGCTGTTTTTT.

About this clone: The junction differs from germline at one of its ends, possibly a read error. The chain uses TRBV7-9 and TRBJ2-1, with 10 bases matching TRBD2. The CDR3 is made up of 19 amino acids. Per germline, CDR1 SEHNR and CDR2 FQNEAQ (reference sequence). The chain's CDR3 is CSSSLGSSGRIKKSHEQFF. CDR3 bases: TGTTCCAGCAGCTTAGGGTCTAGCGGGAGAATTAAGAAGTCCCATGAGCAGTTCTTC.

This clone has only one observation. The V call is TRBV30, the J call TRBJ1-2, with 8 bases identical to TRBD1. In germline, CDR1 is GTSNPN, CDR2 SVGIG (reference sequence). The junction had 10 bases not matched to a gene; V was cut back by 3 bases and J by 4 bases. The CDR3 spans 15 residues. The CDR3 DNA sequence: TGTGCCTGGAGATTCCTCAGGGGGCTCAGCTATGGCTACACCTTC. Protein sequence: CAWRFLRGLSYGYTF.

The rearrangement joins TRBV29-1 to TRBJ2-7; a weak D match, TRBD2 (5 bases). Trimming stripped 3 bases from V and 6 bases from J, with 6 bases between. Per germline, CDR1 SQVTM and CDR2 ANQGSEA. This CDR3 comprises 10 residues. The CDR3 here is CSVDRGEQYF. The CDR3 region has the DNA TGCAGCGTTGACCGGGGCGAGCAGTACTTC.

This rearrangement joins TRBV11-2 to TRBJ2-3; D gene uncertain. Trimming cost V 3 bases and J 3 bases, with 7 bases left between them. The CDR3 has 13 amino acids. Germline V CDR1 and CDR2: SGHAT, FQNNGV. The CDR3 DNA follows: TGTGCCAGCAGCTTGTATAGTACAGATACGCAGTATTTT. Protein sequence: CASSLYSTDTQYF.

V and J are TRBV7-9 and TRBJ2-7; no clear D. CDR3 length: 14 residues. Germline-derived CDR1 and CDR2 are SEHNR and FQNEAQ (reference sequence). Trimming cost V 1 base and J 2 bases, with 9 bases left between them. The CDR3 spells CASSLGQAPYEQYF. Written as DNA, the CDR3 is TGTGCCAGCAGCTTAGGGCAGGCCCCCTACGAGCAGTACTTC.

In its sample, this clone was seen a few times. The rearrangement uses TRBV11-2 and TRBJ2-3, with 9 bases lining up with TRBD2. The CDR3 covers 18 residues. Germline values: CDR1 SGHAT, CDR2 FQNNGV. The V gene end was trimmed by 0 bases and the J gene end by 5 bases; junction bases not matched to a gene: 12. This CDR3 reads CASSLEAGWREGRDTQYF. CDR3 DNA: TGTGCCAGCAGCTTAGAGGCTGGGTGGCGGGAGGGCCGAGATACGCAGTATTTT.

The chain is built from TRBV28 and TRBJ1-3, with TRBD1 identical over 7 bases. Germline V gene data show CDR1 as MDHEN and CDR2 as SYDVKM. Trimming cost V 5 bases and J 0 bases; bases outside gene matches: 10. This CDR3 spans 17 amino acids. The CDR3: CASSDLPGQLSGNTIYF. The DNA for the CDR3 is TGTGCCAGCAGTGATCTACCGGGACAGCTCTCTGGAAACACCATATATTTT.

This clone showed up just a few times. The chain links TRBV15 to TRBJ1-2; D may be TRBD1 (5 bases). Germline CDR1 reads LNHNV; CDR2 reads YYDKDF (reference sequence). Deletions cut 5 bases from V and 8 bases from J, with 15 bases between. The CDR3 has 13 amino acids. CDR3 sequence reads: CATSPEPGLGYTF. In nucleotides, the CDR3 is TGTGCCACCAGCCCCGAACCAGGGTTAGGCTACACCTTC. Looking up the rest from reference TRBV15 and TRBJ1-2 gives the full variable domain: DAMVIQNPRYQVTQFGKPVTLSCSQTLNHNVMYWYQQKSSQAPKLLFHYYDKDFNNEADTPDNFQSRRPNTSFCFLDIRSPGLGDTAMYLCATSPEPGLGYTFGSGTRLTVV.

V is TRBV19 and J is TRBJ1-2, with D hard to call. The germline V and J ends were trimmed by 7 bases and 6 bases, with 21 bases remaining between them. Looked up from germline, CDR1 is LNHDA and CDR2 is SQIVND (reference sequence). CDR3 length: 15 amino acids. CDR3 sequence (DNA): TGTGCCAGTAATAATGTAGACGGGATGGGGAATGGCTACACCTTC. This sequence encodes CASNNVDGMGNGYTF.

In this sample, this clone turned up once. V gene TRBV4-3 combines with J gene TRBJ2-7, with 7 bases lining up with TRBD1. Trimming took 0 bases from V and 3 from J; bases not matched to a gene: 8. There are 16 residues in the CDR3. Germline loops: CDR1 LGHNA, CDR2 YSLEER. CDR3 sequence reads: CASSQDRGLPHYEQYF. The DNA for the CDR3 is TGCGCCAGCAGCCAAGATAGGGGGCTTCCTCACTACGAGCAGTACTTC.

This rearrangement joins TRBV6-6 to TRBJ2-1, with 8 bases matching TRBD2. The junction had 10 bases not matched to a gene; V was cut back by 7 bases and J by 5 bases. CDR1 is MNHNY and CDR2 is SVGAGI in the germline V gene (reference sequence). This CDR3 spans 15 amino acids. This CDR3 is CASIRGGTRHNEQFF. CDR3 nucleotide sequence: TGTGCCAGCATCCGGGGAGGGACTAGACACAATGAGCAGTTCTTC.